These 26 T cell receptor beta chains came from one sample sequenced in a study of T cell clonality in common variable immunodeficiency. Study outcomes and limitations: Common variable immunodeficiency TCR beta sequences reportedly had fewer deletions and N-nucleotide insertions.

Their antigens remain unidentified. Repertoires were generated with immunoSEQ multiplex PCR, while TCRdb's copy carries only in-frame clones and drops some. The sample has some 26,000 clones, none seen only once. The sample comprised peripheral blood mononuclear cells. All receptors derive from a human donor with common variable immunodeficiency.

This clone has ten or more counts. Coverage ceases 3 residues before the CDR3 finishes, and the germline J gene fills in the end. The chain employs TRBV20-1 and TRBJ2-2; 11 nucleotides match TRBD2. CDR1 is DFQATT, CDR2 SNEGSKA, per germline (reference sequence). This CDR3 has 16 amino acids. The J segment lost 0 bases and the V segment lost 6 bases, leaving 6 bases of the junction unmatched. The CDR3 bases that were read are TGCAGTGCCCTGACGACTAGCGGGGCGAACACCGGGGAG. Residues: CSALTTSGANTGE. The CDR3 as a whole reads CSALTTSGANTGELFF.

This clone was counted many times. The read finishes 3 residues shy of the CDR3 end, and the germline J gene is used to complete it. The chain combines TRBV18 with TRBJ1-1; D not resolved. Trimming removed 1 base at V and 5 bases at J, with 8 bases between. The CDR3 is made up of 13 amino acids. CDR1 is KGHSH, CDR2 LQKENI, per germline. CDR3: CASSPLQVTEAFF. The sequenced part of the CDR3 DNA is TGTGCCAGCTCACCACTTCAGGTGACTGAA.

This clone was picked up a small number of times. Read coverage stops 3 residues before the CDR3 terminus; the germline J gene supplies the remainder. The rearrangement links TRBV11-2 to TRBJ2-7; possibly TRBD2 for D (5 bases). The CDR3 covers 12 residues. V was cut by 5 bases and J by 6 bases, with 11 bases left in between. Germline V gene lookup returns CDR1 SGHAT and CDR2 FQNNGV. CDR3 DNA, as far as it was read: TGTGCCAGCAGCCGGGGAAGTGTCGAG. It specifies CASSRGSVE. The whole CDR3 protein reads CASSRGSVEQYF.

For this clone: The read is 3 residues too short to cover the CDR3 end, so that end is filled in from the germline J gene. The V and J genes are TRBV7-2 and TRBJ2-7; 8 nucleotides line up with TRBD1. From germline, CDR1 is SGHTA and CDR2 FQGNSA. The CDR3 spans 15 residues. Unmatched junction bases numbered 7, after V lost 1 base and J lost 5 bases. The part of the CDR3 DNA that was read is TGTGCCAGCAGCTTAGTCCCGGACAGGGTGCACGAG. Residues: CASSLVPDRVHE. The whole CDR3 region reads CASSLVPDRVHEQYF.

This clone was observed a few times. Read sequence stops 3 residues before the CDR3 end, and the germline J gene provides the missing end. This chain joins TRBV2 and TRBJ2-5, with 11 bases matching TRBD2. The CDR3 is made up of 16 amino acids. Germline V gene data show CDR1 as SNHLY and CDR2 as FYNNEI. V gave up 6 bases and J gave up 5 bases; unmatched junction bases: 11. The sequenced part of the CDR3 DNA is TGTGCCAGCAGGGCTGAACTAGCGGGAGTGAGGGAGACC. This encodes CASRAELAGVRET. The whole CDR3 sequence is CASRAELAGVRETQYF.

This clone occurred a few times. With the read ending 3 residues before the CDR3 end, the germline J gene is used to fill in that end. The chain has TRBV30 and TRBJ1-4; TRBD1 matches at 9 bases. Unmatched junction bases numbered 7, after V lost 3 bases and J lost 8 bases. CDR3 length: 14 amino acids. CDR1 is GTSNPN, CDR2 SVGIG, per germline (reference sequence). The sequenced CDR3 bases are TGTGCCTGGAGCGGACAGGGGCTTAGGGAAAAA. Amino acids: CAWSGQGLREK. In full, the CDR3 is CAWSGQGLREKLFF.

This clone was recorded a few times. The read falls 3 residues short of the CDR3 end, and the missing part is taken from the germline J gene. The chain uses TRBV19 and TRBJ2-1, with D hard to call. CDR1 is LNHDA and CDR2 is SQIVND in the germline V gene (reference sequence). This CDR3 has 15 residues. Between the trimmed V and J ends, which lost 6 bases and 0 bases, there was a span of 12 bases. The sequenced CDR3 bases are TGTGCCAGTAGGCGTGGGTCTAGCTCCTACAATGAG. Amino acid sequence: CASRRGSSSYNE. The CDR3, in full, reads CASRRGSSSYNEQFF.

This clone occurred many times. The CDR3 end falls 3 residues outside the read, so it is completed with the germline J gene. The rearrangement links TRBV18 to TRBJ2-5; TRBD1 is a possible D gene (6 bases). The length of the CDR3 is 13 residues. The germline CDR1 and CDR2 sequences are KGHSH and LQKENI. V was trimmed by 2 bases and J by 5 bases, leaving 9 bases between them. The CDR3 is CASSPDRRETQYF. Partial CDR3 DNA: TGTGCCAGCTCACCAGACAGGCGGGAGACC.

This clone was seen many times. The DNA read from the CDR3 is TGCAGCGTCCAGGCCGGGGGTGCCGAG. As protein: CSVQAGGAE. The entire CDR3 reads CSVQAGGAEQYF. The rearrangement uses TRBV29-1 and TRBJ2-7; the D gene is possibly TRBD2 (6 bases). The read gets to within 3 residues of the CDR3 end, and the germline J gene fills in the rest. Germline V lookup: CDR1 SQVTM, CDR2 ANQGSEA. The CDR3 is 12 residues long. Trimming pared 6 bases from V and 6 bases from J, leaving 15 bases between.

This clone was recorded a few times. The read finishes 3 residues shy of the CDR3 end, and the germline J gene is used to complete it. The rearrangement links TRBV18 to TRBJ2-7; the match to TRBD1 covers 10 bases. From germline, CDR1 is KGHSH and CDR2 LQKENI. The CDR3 extends over 14 amino acids. Trimming cost V 3 bases and J 5 bases; bases outside gene matches: 4. CDR3 DNA, as far as it was read: TGTGCCAGCTCACCTGTGACAGGGGGCAACGAG. Translated, it gives CASSPVTGGNE. The entire CDR3 reads CASSPVTGGNEQYF.

A few counts support this clone. The read ends 3 residues before the CDR3 terminus; that terminus is restored from the germline J gene. The chain carries TRBV10-2 and TRBJ2-5; TRBD2 matches at 13 bases. CDR3 size: 15 residues. V was clipped by 6 bases and J by 3 bases; unmatched bases: 4. From germline, CDR1 is WSHSY and CDR2 SAAADI. CDR3 residues: CASRLAGGTEETQYF. The covered CDR3 bases are TGCGCCAGCAGACTAGCGGGAGGGACTGAAGAGACC.

This clone was observed many times. Read data end 3 residues before the CDR3 end; the end is taken from the germline J gene. The chain links TRBV5-6 to TRBJ2-7, with 8 nucleotides matching TRBD1. Germline CDR1 reads SGHDT; CDR2 reads YYEEEE. V lost 4 bases and J lost 3; bases outside the gene matches: 9. The CDR3 is made up of 15 amino acids. The sequenced CDR3 bases are TGTGCCAGCAGCCACGGACAGGGCTGGGGCTACGAG. It specifies CASSHGQGWGYE. The whole CDR3 protein is CASSHGQGWGYEQYF.

In regard to this clone: The read ends 3 residues before the CDR3 terminus; that terminus is restored from the germline J gene. The J gene is TRBJ2-7, the V gene TRBV29-1; D possibly corresponds to TRBD1 (6 bases). This CDR3 spans 11 amino acids. Germline-derived CDR1 and CDR2 are SQVTM and ANQGSEA. Deletions cut 4 bases from V and 5 bases from J, with 9 bases between. The CDR3 reads CSVGGLNEQYF. The CDR3 bases that were read are TGCAGCGTTGGGGGGCTGAACGAG.

There are many counts of this clone. The read ends 3 residues shy of where the CDR3 ends; the end is completed using the germline J gene. This chain links TRBV5-1 with TRBJ1-2; 8 bases map to TRBD1. The CDR3 totals 16 residues. The germline V gene encodes CDR1 SGHRS and CDR2 YFSETQ. Trimming removed 3 bases from V and 1 base from J; junction bases left unmatched: 8. CDR3 protein: CASSSTGAQFNYGYTF. The sequenced CDR3 bases are TGCGCCAGCAGCTCGACAGGGGCCCAATTTAACTATGGC.

This clone was counted at least ten times. The read is 3 residues too short to cover the CDR3 end, so that end is filled in from the germline J gene. The chain has TRBV19 and TRBJ2-3; 7 bases are shared with TRBD2. Per the germline V gene, CDR1 is LNHDA and CDR2 is SQIVND (reference sequence). V dropped 3 bases and J dropped 5; count of bases not matched to a gene: 2. The CDR3 has 13 amino acids. Here the CDR3 reads CASSIASGDTQYF. The covered CDR3 bases are TGTGCCAGTAGTATTGCTAGCGGAGATACG. Supplemented by reference TRBV19 and TRBJ2-3, the full variable domain reads DGGITQSPKYLFRKEGQNVTLSCEQNLNHDAMYWYRQDPGQGLRLIYYSQIVNDFQKGDIAEGYSVSREKKESFPLTVTSAQKNPTAFYLCASSIASGDTQYFGPGTRLTVL.

This clone was picked up a small number of times. An end of the junction differs from the germline gene, which may be a read error. The read ends 3 residues shy of where the CDR3 ends; the end is completed using the germline J gene. The V and J genes are TRBV7-2 and TRBJ2-1; 8 bases fit TRBD1. The germline V gene has CDR1 SGHTA and CDR2 FQGNSA. The CDR3 is 15 amino acids. The CDR3 loop reads CASSARDRSFNEQFF. CDR3 DNA (partial): TGTGCCAGCAGCGCACGGGACAGGTCCTTCAATGAG.

About this clone: The sequenced fragment ends 3 residues before the CDR3 boundary, so the rest is inferred from the germline J gene. J is TRBJ2-7 and V is TRBV2; tentatively, D is TRBD1 (6 bases). This CDR3 is 15 amino acids long. V shed 2 bases and J shed 3 bases, with 14 bases lying between them. Germline V lookup: CDR1 SNHLY, CDR2 FYNNEI. CDR3 sequence: CASSEQGRPLYEQYF. Incomplete CDR3 DNA: TGTGCCAGCAGTGAACAGGGGAGACCCCTCTACGAG.

This clone came up a few times. The DNA ends 3 residues before the CDR3 does, and the rest of the CDR3 is filled in from the germline J gene. The chain links TRBV19 to TRBJ2-3; 8 bases map to TRBD1. Germline CDR1 reads LNHDA; CDR2 reads SQIVND (reference sequence). Germline trimming cut 6 bases from V and 4 bases from J; bases unmatched to any gene: 12. The CDR3 has 16 amino acids. The sequenced CDR3 bases are TGTGCCAGTAGGCCCGGACAGGGCAAAATCGCAGATACG. It yields the protein CASRPGQGKIADT. The whole CDR3 protein is CASRPGQGKIADTQYF.

The table lists this clone with many counts. Here the CDR3 reads CASSPSGRAANNEQFF. Partial CDR3 DNA: TGTGCCAGCAGCCCCAGCGGGAGGGCCGCCAACAATGAG. The chain uses TRBV7-3 and TRBJ2-1, with 10 bases identical to TRBD2. The read ends 3 residues early relative to the CDR3; the germline J gene fills the gap. Germline V gives CDR1 SGHTA, CDR2 FQGTGA. V shed 5 bases, J shed 5 bases, and the junction held 9 bases outside the gene matches. The CDR3 sequence is 16 residues long.

This clone was found many times. The read ends 3 residues before the CDR3 terminus; that terminus is restored from the germline J gene. The gene calls are TRBV5-5 and TRBJ2-5, with no clear D. CDR3 length: 15 residues. The germline CDR1 and CDR2 sequences are SGHKS and YYEKEE (reference sequence). Trimming cost V 1 base and J 2 bases, with 12 bases left between them. The part of the CDR3 DNA that was read is TGTGCCAGCAGCTTGAATCCCTACTATCAAGAGACC. Protein sequence: CASSLNPYYQET. The entire CDR3 protein is CASSLNPYYQETQYF.

As concerns this clone: The CDR3 extends 3 residues past the end of the read, so its final part is completed from the germline J gene. The chain carries TRBV18 and TRBJ2-7; 8 bases align to TRBD1. Germline values: CDR1 KGHSH, CDR2 LQKENI. Trimming cost V 6 bases and J 0 bases; bases outside gene matches: 7. This CDR3 spans 15 amino acids. The part of the CDR3 DNA that was read is TGTGCCAGCTCCTTCCGGGACAGGAGCTCCTACGAG. It is translated as CASSFRDRSSYE. The CDR3 in its entirety is CASSFRDRSSYEQYF. Combining the CDR3 with reference TRBV18 and TRBJ2-7 gives the whole variable domain NAGVMQNPRHLVRRRGQEARLRCSPMKGHSHVYWYRQLPEEGLKFMVYLQKENIIDESGMPKERFSAEFPKEGPSILRIQQVVRGDSAAYFCASSFRDRSSYEQYFGPGTRLTVT.

Of note for this clone: The sequence runs out 3 residues before the end of the CDR3; the remainder is reconstructed from the germline J gene. The chain links TRBV6-1 to TRBJ1-5; TRBD1 is a possible D gene (6 bases). Germline V lookup: CDR1 MNHNS, CDR2 SASEGT. This CDR3 is 14 amino acids long. V was clipped by 4 bases and J by 7 bases, with 14 bases between them. The chain's CDR3 is CASSGRGSWQPQHF. The covered CDR3 bases are TGTGCCAGCAGTGGCAGGGGTTCGTGGCAGCCC.

Regarding this clone: The CDR3 extends 3 residues past the end of the read, so its final part is completed from the germline J gene. This sequence joins TRBV7-2 and TRBJ2-1, with TRBD2 identical over 11 bases. The CDR3 runs 15 residues. Germline loops: CDR1 SGHTA, CDR2 FQGNSA. Unmatched junction bases numbered 3, after V lost 5 bases and J lost 3 bases. The sequenced CDR3 bases are TGTGCCAGCAGCCCTCTAGCGGGAGGCTACAATGAG. Translation: CASSPLAGGYNE. The whole CDR3 sequence reads CASSPLAGGYNEQFF.

This clone was counted between two and nine times. The CDR3 is cut off 3 residues early in the read; its end comes from the germline J gene. The chain recombines TRBV2 with TRBJ2-2; D call uncertain. The CDR3 is 11 residues long. Germline CDR1 is SNHLY and CDR2 is FYNNEI. The V and J ends lost 4 bases and 6 bases respectively, with 3 bases between them. This CDR3 reads CASSVSGELFF. The covered CDR3 bases are TGTGCCAGCAGTGTCTCCGGGGAG.

On this clone: Coverage ceases 3 residues before the CDR3 finishes, and the germline J gene fills in the end. The genes are TRBV2 and TRBJ1-2; no firm D call. CDR3 length: 13 amino acids. Germline CDR1 reads SNHLY; CDR2 reads FYNNEI. The CDR3 loop reads CASGGSELGGYTF. Partial CDR3 DNA: TGTGCCAGCGGTGGGTCAGAACTCGGGGGC.

Concerning this clone: From the germline J gene comes the end of the CDR3, since the read stops 3 residues before it. This rearrangement joins TRBV5-1 to TRBJ2-7; TRBD1 matches at 7 bases. J was trimmed by 0 bases and V by 4 bases; bases with no gene match: 7. This CDR3 region has 15 residues. Per germline, CDR1 SGHRS and CDR2 YFSETQ. This chain's CDR3 is CASSKLGDSSYEQYF. CDR3 DNA (partial): TGCGCCAGCAGCAAGCTAGGGGACAGCTCCTACGAG.